This record concerns one T cell receptor (beta chain) sequence. This entry belongs to a study of T cell changes during pregnancy in multiple sclerosis. This CDR3 has 17 amino acids. From germline, CDR1 is SGHAT and CDR2 FQNNGV. Trimming cost V 5 bases and J 3 bases; bases outside gene matches: 10. The method was immunoSEQ multiplex PCR; TCRdb's version includes in-frame clones alone and lacks a portion of them. The data show 35,000 to 55,000 clones, roughly 90% seen once. The input for sequencing was peripheral blood, taken in the second trimester of pregnancy. The genes are TRBV11-2 and TRBJ1-3; 10 bases line up with TRBD1. This TCR was sampled from a female donor in good health, enrolled as a control in a pregnancy study. CDR3 protein: CASSHRDRGGYGNTIYF. The CDR3 bases are TGTGCCAGCAGCCACCGGGACAGGGGAGGCTATGGAAACACCATATATTTT.